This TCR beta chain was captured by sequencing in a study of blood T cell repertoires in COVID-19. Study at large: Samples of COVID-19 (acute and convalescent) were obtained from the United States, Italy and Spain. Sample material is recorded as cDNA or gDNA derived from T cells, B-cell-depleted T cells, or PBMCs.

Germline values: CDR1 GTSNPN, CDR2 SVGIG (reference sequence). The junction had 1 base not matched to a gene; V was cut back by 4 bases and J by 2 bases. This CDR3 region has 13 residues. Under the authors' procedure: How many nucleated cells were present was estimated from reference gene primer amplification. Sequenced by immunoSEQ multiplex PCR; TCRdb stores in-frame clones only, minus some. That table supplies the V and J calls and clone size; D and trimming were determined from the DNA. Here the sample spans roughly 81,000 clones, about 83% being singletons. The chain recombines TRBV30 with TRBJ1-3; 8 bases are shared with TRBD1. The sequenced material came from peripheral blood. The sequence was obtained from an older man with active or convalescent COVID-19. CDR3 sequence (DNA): TGTGCCTGGAAACAGGGGGCTGGAAACACCATATATTTT. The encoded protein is CAWKQGAGNTIYF.